This T cell receptor beta chain was observed in a study of PD-L1 blockade in urothelial cancer. Study in general: The study started patients on atezolizumab at some point between 2013 and 2014, giving 1,200 mg intravenously every 3 weeks. Across blood samples, T cells had a median count of about 150,000.

Method: immunoSEQ multiplex PCR; TCRdb's copy keeps in-frame clones and lacks some. Here the sample spans about 50,000 clones, about 80% being singletons. Points on this clone: Its antigen is currently unknown.

Study findings and constraints: Below-median pretreatment blood TCR clonality was a predictor of better survival.

Source: PBMCs, taken around atezolizumab (anti-PD-L1) treatment. This sequence originates from a man between 70 and 80 years old with urothelial cancer.

The CDR3 reads CASSSLFAGTTGELFF. The CDR3 region has the DNA TGCGCCAGCAGCAGTTTGTTTGCGGGTACCACCGGGGAGCTGTTTTTT. This rearrangement joins TRBV10-1 to TRBJ2-2; D is perhaps TRBD2 (5 bases). Trimming cost V 6 bases and J 4 bases, with 18 bases left between them. CDR1 and CDR2 from the germline V gene are WNHNN and SYGVQD (reference sequence). The CDR3 is made up of 16 amino acids.